The clone carrying this TCR beta chain was detected many times. The antigen is not known. This CDR3 is built from 16 residues. Germline V CDR1 and CDR2: MDHEN, SYDVKM. V shed 5 bases and J shed 4 bases, with 20 bases lying between them. Making TCR cDNA involved 5'RACE template switching, which added UMIs and a universal primer site. TCRdb re-called the 5' RACE reads through MiXCR, storing one row per CDR3 protein. This repertoire shows about 360,000 distinct CDR3 sequences, 6.2% found once; its top ten account for approximately 15%. This sample was included in a study of T cells after yellow fever vaccination. As for the study in general: SMART-Seq v4 Ultra Low Input handled preparation of low-cell-number fractions. Overall study findings and caveats: Most primary-vaccination clones reappeared after the booster (about 97% CD4, roughly 88% CD8).

The sequencing here drew on PBMCs, taken 5 days after the yellow fever booster vaccination. The source is a man aged 30-40 years who received the YFV17D yellow fever vaccine. The V and J genes are TRBV28 and TRBJ1-2; tentatively, D is TRBD1 (5 bases). The CDR3 region is CASSRPDGHTSYGYTF. As DNA, the CDR3 is TGTGCCAGCAGTCGCCCAGATGGACATACGTCCTATGGCTACACCTTC.